This T cell receptor (beta chain) was profiled in a study of cytomegalovirus exposure and HLA in healthy donors. This CDR3 is built from 16 residues. The germline gives CDR1 ENHRY, CDR2 SYGVKD. The V and J ends lost 0 bases and 8 bases respectively, with 19 bases between them. The method was immunoSEQ multiplex PCR; TCRdb's version includes in-frame clones alone and lacks a portion of them. The sample lists 150,000 to 200,000 clones; 80% to 90% were seen once. This TCR derives from a woman younger than 45 in good health and CMV-seronegative. The genes are TRBV10-3 and TRBJ1-1, with D unclear. The specimen was PBMCs. The CDR3 sequence is CAISESISGKTYEAFF. The DNA for the CDR3 is TGTGCCATCAGTGAGTCGATTTCGGGGAAGACCTACGAAGCTTTCTTT.